This TCR beta chain came from a study of Ad26.COV2.S vaccination and SARS-CoV-2 variants. The method was immunoSEQ multiplex PCR; TCRdb's version includes in-frame clones alone and lacks a portion of them. Found here are hundreds of thousands of clones, roughly 90% of them singletons; the top ten hold over 1.3%. The CDR3 has 14 residues. Germline V gives CDR1 SGHRS, CDR2 YFSETQ. This clone was detected once. Its ends do not fully match the called genes, so a read error is possible. Treatment defined: approximately 18 received Ad26.COV2.S at low or high dose, single or two shots; roughly five received placebo; per-sample allocation not given. Day 63 after the first vaccine or placebo injection was the time point for sampling.

The J gene is TRBJ1-1, the V gene TRBV5-1, with 7 nucleotides matching TRBD1. The TCR comes from a person aged 18-60 years who received the Ad26.COV2.S COVID-19 vaccine or a placebo. The source material was peripheral blood, sampled in a trial of Ad26.COV2.S vaccine versus placebo. The CDR3 spells CASSLDRLNTEAFF. CDR3 sequence (DNA): TGCGCCAGCAGTTTGGACAGGCTGAACACTGAAGCTTTCTTT. The full variable domain, its missing parts supplied by reference TRBV5-1 and TRBJ1-1, is KAGVTQTPRYLIKTRGQQVTLSCSPISGHRSVSWYQQTPGQGLQFLFEYFSETQRNKGNFPGRFSGRQFSNSRSEMNVSTLELGDSALYLCASSLDRLNTEAFFGQGTRLTVV.